This T cell receptor beta chain was retrieved from a study of response to subunit inactivated influenza vaccine. General study results and limits: After each seasonal influenza vaccination, few new T cells are recruited, the authors suggested.

The V gene's germline CDR1 is SEHNR and CDR2 FQNEAQ (reference sequence). V lost 1 base to trimming and J lost 5 bases, with 9 bases between them. The CDR3 loop spans 13 amino acids. TCRdb reprocessed the RT-PCR reads via MiXCR and lists one record per CDR3 protein. Here the sample spans 860,000 or so distinct CDR3 sequences, approximately 22% being singletons. Of note for this clonotype: Its antigen is not identified.

This TCR was sampled from a man aged 50-60 years who received an inactivated influenza vaccine. The J gene is TRBJ2-7, the V gene TRBV7-9; D remains unclear. This specimen consisted of PBMCs from blood, obtained about 5 days after vaccination. The chain's CDR3 is CASSLGSPNEQYF. The CDR3 bases are TGTGCCAGCAGCTTAGGCAGTCCCAACGAGCAGTACTTC.